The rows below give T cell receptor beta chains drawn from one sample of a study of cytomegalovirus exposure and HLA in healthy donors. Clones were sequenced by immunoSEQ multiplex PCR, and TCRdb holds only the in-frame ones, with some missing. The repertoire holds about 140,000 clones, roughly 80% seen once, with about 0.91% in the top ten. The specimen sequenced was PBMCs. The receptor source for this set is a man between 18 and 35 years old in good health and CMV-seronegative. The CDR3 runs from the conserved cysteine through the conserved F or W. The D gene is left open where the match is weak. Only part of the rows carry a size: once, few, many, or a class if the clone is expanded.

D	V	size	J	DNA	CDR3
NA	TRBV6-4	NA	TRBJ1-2	TGTGCCAGCAGCGAGGAATTACAGGGAACTGGCTACACCTTC	CASSEELQGTGYTF
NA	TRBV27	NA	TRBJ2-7	TGTGCCAGCAGTTTATCGCCGGACAAGGGATACGAGCAGTACTTC	CASSLSPDKGYEQYF
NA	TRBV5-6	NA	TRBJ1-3	TGTGCCAGCAGCTTGTCTGGGGGGGCGGTTGGAAACGCCATATATTTT	CASSLSGGAVGNAIYF
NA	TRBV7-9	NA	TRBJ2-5	TGTGCCAGCAGTAAACCGGGACACCCACAGGAAGAGACCCAGTACTTC	CASSKPGHPQEETQYF
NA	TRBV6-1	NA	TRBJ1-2	TGTGCCAGCACTCAAGGGGCACGGGGGGGCTACACCTTC	CASTQGARGGYTF
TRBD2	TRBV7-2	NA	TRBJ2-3	TGTGCCAGCAGCTTAGACGGCGGGGGTTGGGGAGATACGCAGTATTTT	CASSLDGGGWGDTQYF
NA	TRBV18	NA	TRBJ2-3	TGTGCCAGCTCACCCATCAGAATCGGGGATACGCAGTATTTT	CASSPIRIGDTQYF
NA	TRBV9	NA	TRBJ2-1	TGTGCCAGCAGCGTAGCTCCCGGACTAACCAATGAGCAGTTCTTC	CASSVAPGLTNEQFF
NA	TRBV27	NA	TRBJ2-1	TGTGCCAGCAGTTTAAACCCGCCTGAGAACAATGAGCAGTTCTTC	CASSLNPPENNEQFF
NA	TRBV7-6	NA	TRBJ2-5	TGTGCCAGCAGCGGGGGCTTGGGAGAGACCCAGTACTTC	CASSGGLGETQYF
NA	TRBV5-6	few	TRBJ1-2	TGTGCCAGCAGCTTGGCCGGATCAAGCGACAGAACGGGCTACACCTTC	CASSLAGSSDRTGYTF
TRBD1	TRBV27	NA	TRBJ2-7	TGTGCCAGCAGTTTTGGGACAGGGTTCTACGAGCAGTACTTC	CASSFGTGFYEQYF
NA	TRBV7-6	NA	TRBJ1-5	TGTGCCAGCAGCGCCAGTAGGGGGTTCGGGACCCAGCATTTT	CASSASRGFGTQHF
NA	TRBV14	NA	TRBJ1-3	TGTGCCAGCAGCCAAGGCCCGACTGTGGACTCTGGAAACACCATATATTTT	CASSQGPTVDSGNTIYF
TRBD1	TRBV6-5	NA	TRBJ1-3	TGTGCCAGCAGGCAGACAGGGGGGGTTGGAAACACCATATATTTT	CASRQTGGVGNTIYF
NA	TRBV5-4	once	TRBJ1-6	TGTGCCAGCAGCTTGGGGGCAGGGCTAAATTCACCCCTCCACTTT	CASSLGAGLNSPLHF
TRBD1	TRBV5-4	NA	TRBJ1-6	TGTGCCAGCAGCCGGACAGGGGGCTATAATTCACCCCTCCACTTT	CASSRTGGYNSPLHF
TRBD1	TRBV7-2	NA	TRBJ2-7	TGTGCCAGCAGCTGGGGGACAGGGACAGGGACCTACGAGCAGTACTTC	CASSWGTGTGTYEQYF
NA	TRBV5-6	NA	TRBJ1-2	TGTGCCAGCAGCTTACCCGGCGGGGGCTATGGCTACACCTTC	CASSLPGGGYGYTF
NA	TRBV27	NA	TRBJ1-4	TGTGCCAGCAGGTCCCTCCGTGCAACTAATGAAAAACTGTTTTTT	CASRSLRATNEKLFF
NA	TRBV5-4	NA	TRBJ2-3	TGTGCCAGCAGCTCCCTGGGAGGAGGCACAGATACGCAGTATTTT	CASSSLGGGTDTQYF
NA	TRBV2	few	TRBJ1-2	TGTGCCAGCAGTGAAGCGCCGGGAACCTATGGCTACACCTTC	CASSEAPGTYGYTF